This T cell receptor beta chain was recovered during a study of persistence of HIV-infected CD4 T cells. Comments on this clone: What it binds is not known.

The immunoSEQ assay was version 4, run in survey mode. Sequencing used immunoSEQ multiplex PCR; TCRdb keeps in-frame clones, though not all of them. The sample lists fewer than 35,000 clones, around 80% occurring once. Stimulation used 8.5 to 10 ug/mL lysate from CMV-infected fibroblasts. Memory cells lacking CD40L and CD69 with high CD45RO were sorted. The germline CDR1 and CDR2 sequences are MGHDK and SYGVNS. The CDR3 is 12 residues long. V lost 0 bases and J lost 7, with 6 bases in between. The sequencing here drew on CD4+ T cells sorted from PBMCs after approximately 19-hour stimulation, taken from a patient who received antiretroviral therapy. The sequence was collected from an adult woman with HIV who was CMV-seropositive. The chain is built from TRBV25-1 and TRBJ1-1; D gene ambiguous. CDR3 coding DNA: TGTGCCAGCAGTGAATATAAGGATGAAGCTTTCTTT. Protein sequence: CASSEYKDEAFF.